Following are 27 T cell receptor beta chains from one sample sequenced in a study of cytomegalovirus exposure and HLA in healthy donors. Amplification used 60 Vbeta primers and 13 Jbeta primers. The repertoire was sequenced with immunoSEQ multiplex PCR; TCRdb's copy has only in-frame clones and lacks some. The repertoire holds about 140,000 clones, 60% to 85% seen once, with about 3.9% in the top ten. The specimen was PBMCs. The origin of the receptors is a man aged 18 to 30 in good health and CMV-seronegative.

This chain links TRBV5-1 with TRBJ2-3, with 10 bases matching TRBD2. Losses at the gene ends were 4 bases for V and 2 bases for J; bases not matched to a gene: 16. Germline CDR1 reads SGHRS; CDR2 reads YFSETQ. This CDR3 region has 19 residues. The CDR3 spells CASSLGLAASTKLTDTQYF. The DNA of the CDR3 is TGCGCCAGCAGCCTCGGACTAGCGGCCTCTACCAAACTCACAGATACGCAGTATTTT.

This chain links TRBV28 with TRBJ1-1; D is unclear. The CDR3 runs 15 residues. Deletions cut 2 bases from V and 0 bases from J, with 10 bases between. Per the germline V gene, CDR1 is MDHEN and CDR2 is SYDVKM. DNA for the CDR3: TGTGCCAGCAGTTTAATGTCGGGAATGAACACTGAAGCTTTCTTT. Protein product: CASSLMSGMNTEAFF. The full variable domain, with the rest looked up from reference TRBV28 and TRBJ1-1, is DVKVTQSSRYLVKRTGEKVFLECVQDMDHENMFWYRQDPGLGLRLIYFSYDVKMKEKGDIPEGYSVSREKKERFSLILESASTNQTSMYLCASSLMSGMNTEAFFGQGTRLTVV.

In nucleotides, the CDR3 is TGTGCCAGTACCGACCCGCAGGGTAGGGGCAATCAGCCCCAGCATTTT. Protein: CASTDPQGRGNQPQHF. The genes are TRBV19 and TRBJ1-5; TRBD1 is a possible D gene (5 bases). The CDR3 is 16 amino acids. Germline CDR1 LNHDA, CDR2 SQIVND (reference sequence). V was shortened by 7 bases and J by 2 bases, with 18 bases between the two germline ends.

This chain uses TRBV7-9 with TRBJ2-1, with 10 bases lining up with TRBD2. Germline V CDR1 and CDR2: SEHNR, FQNEAQ (reference sequence). Losses at the gene ends were 4 bases for V and 2 bases for J; bases not matched to a gene: 11. The CDR3 runs to 18 residues. CDR3 loop: CASSSTDMLAGAYNEQFF. The CDR3 coding sequence is TGTGCCAGCAGCTCCACCGATATGCTAGCGGGAGCCTACAATGAGCAGTTCTTC.

The genes are TRBV27 and TRBJ1-2; the match to TRBD1 covers 8 bases. Trimming at V came to 3 bases and at J to 7 bases, leaving 7 bases not matched to a gene. Per germline, CDR1 MNHEY and CDR2 SMNVEV (reference sequence). The CDR3 sequence is 14 residues long. The CDR3 is CASSFSRGPGGYTF. CDR3 sequence (DNA): TGTGCCAGCAGTTTCTCCAGGGGGCCTGGTGGCTACACCTTC.

The chain is built from TRBV29-1 and TRBJ1-2; D is perhaps TRBD1 (6 bases). There are 15 residues in the CDR3. V lost 7 bases and J lost 2, with 20 bases in between. The germline gives CDR1 SQVTM, CDR2 ANQGSEA. The CDR3 region is CSAYTGGGSNYGYTF. The CDR3 coding sequence is TGCAGCGCCTATACGGGAGGGGGGTCAAACTATGGCTACACCTTC.

The chain couples TRBV11-3 to TRBJ1-2; TRBD1 agrees at 7 bases. The germline V gene has CDR1 SGHNT and CDR2 YENEEA. With 4 bases clipped from V and 1 base from J, the junction kept 3 bases outside the gene matches. CDR3 size: 14 residues. Written as DNA, the CDR3 is TGTGCCAGCAGCTCTGGGACAGTTAACTATGGCTACACCTTC. Translating gives CASSSGTVNYGYTF.

This clone was observed a handful of times. The V and J genes are TRBV29-1 and TRBJ2-3; possible D gene TRBD2, 5 bases. Trimming shortened V by 2 bases and J by 1 base, and 7 bases separated the two germline ends. The CDR3 totals 13 residues. Per the germline V gene, CDR1 is SQVTM and CDR2 is ANQGSEA. The DNA for the CDR3 is TGCAGCGTTGAACTGCGGGGCACAGATACGCAGTATTTT. Translation: CSVELRGTDTQYF.

On this clone: Within the sample, other DNA sequences also encode this same CDR3. The chain is built from TRBV14 and TRBJ2-3; D might be TRBD2 (6 bases). Between the trimmed V and J ends, which lost 4 bases and 4 bases, there was a span of 18 bases. This CDR3 region has 16 residues. Germline values: CDR1 SGHDN, CDR2 FVKESK. The CDR3: CASSLLKAGSADTQYF. The CDR3, as DNA: TGTGCCAGCAGCCTCCTTAAGGCGGGGAGCGCAGATACGCAGTATTTT.

This chain joins TRBV23-1 and TRBJ1-1, with TRBD1 matching 7 bases. Being an ORF, TRBV23-1 has a function that is uncertain. V lost 2 bases and J lost 1; bases outside the gene matches: 10. The CDR3 extends over 17 amino acids. CDR3 in DNA: TGCGCCAGCAGTCAAGTCTTCCCGGGGACAGCGAACACTGAAGCTTTCTTT. Translating it yields CASSQVFPGTANTEAFF.

The chain joins TRBV30 to TRBJ2-5; 10 positions match TRBD1. The J segment lost 5 bases and the V segment lost 0 bases, leaving 9 bases of the junction unmatched. The CDR3 is made up of 16 amino acids. Germline V gene data show CDR1 as GTSNPN and CDR2 as SVGIG (reference sequence). CDR3 in amino acids: CAWSVRWGQGRETQYF. The CDR3 DNA reads TGTGCCTGGAGTGTAAGATGGGGACAGGGGCGGGAGACCCAGTACTTC.

V usage is TRBV10-3 and J usage is TRBJ2-7, with 7 nucleotides matching TRBD2. V was clipped by 6 bases and J by 4 bases; unmatched bases: 9. Germline CDR1 and CDR2: ENHRY and SYGVKD. The CDR3 contains 14 residues. Here the CDR3 DNA reads TGTGCCATCAGGGGGGGGATCGTAGGGTACGAGCAGTACTTC. Amino acids: CAIRGGIVGYEQYF.

V usage is TRBV7-9 and J usage is TRBJ2-1, with D tentatively TRBD2 (6 bases). Germline V gene data show CDR1 as SEHNR and CDR2 as FQNEAQ (reference sequence). V shed 2 bases and J shed 7 bases, with 15 bases lying between them. The CDR3 totals 15 residues. As DNA, the CDR3 is TGTGCCAGCAGCTTACCGGGAGTCCGAGCAAATGAGCAGTTCTTC. Amino acid sequence: CASSLPGVRANEQFF.

This clone appeared once. The gene calls are TRBV7-9 and TRBJ2-5, with TRBD2 matching 10 bases. The CDR3 is made up of 17 amino acids. The J segment lost 5 bases and the V segment lost 1 base, leaving 10 bases of the junction unmatched. Germline lookup yields CDR1 SEHNR and CDR2 FQNEAQ (reference sequence). The CDR3 spells CASSLGSGGALSETQYF. The CDR3 DNA reads as TGTGCCAGCAGCTTAGGGAGCGGGGGGGCGTTATCGGAGACCCAGTACTTC.

CDR3 loop: CASRPDRVGTEAFF. CDR3 nucleotides: TGTGCCAGCAGACCTGACAGGGTAGGGACTGAAGCTTTCTTT. The J gene is TRBJ1-1, the V gene TRBV6-6; 7 bases are a match to TRBD1. The CDR3 totals 14 residues. V shed 6 bases and J 5 bases; nucleotides not matched to a gene: 9. Germline V CDR1 and CDR2: MNHNY, SVGAGI (reference sequence).

The rearrangement uses TRBV6-5 and TRBJ2-7, with D possibly matching TRBD1 (6 bases). This CDR3 spans 16 amino acids. V was pared by 4 bases and J by 0 bases, with 16 bases between. Germline V gene lookup returns CDR1 MNHEY and CDR2 SVGAGI. Here the CDR3 reads CASSFDRDTNSYEQYF. The CDR3 region has the DNA TGTGCCAGCAGTTTCGACCGGGACACTAACTCCTACGAGCAGTACTTC.

V usage is TRBV5-5 and J usage is TRBJ1-1; the match to TRBD1 covers 7 bases. Germline CDR1 is SGHKS and CDR2 is YYEKEE (reference sequence). The CDR3 is 15 amino acids. The V and J ends lost 2 bases and 0 bases, in that order; junction bases with no gene match: 4. DNA for the CDR3: TGTGCCAGCAGCTTTAGGACAGGAGTGAACACTGAAGCTTTCTTT. Translation gives CASSFRTGVNTEAFF. Drawing the rest from reference TRBV5-5 and TRBJ1-1, the complete variable domain is DAGVTQSPTHLIKTRGQQVTLRCSPISGHKSVSWYQQVLGQGPQFIFQYYEKEERGRGNFPDRFSARQFPNYSSELNVNALLLGDSALYLCASSFRTGVNTEAFFGQGTRLTVV.

The genes are TRBV5-1 and TRBJ1-4; 8 bases map to TRBD1. V trimming: 5 bases; J trimming: 6 bases; junction bases outside the gene matches: 6. This CDR3 comprises 14 residues. Germline V gene data show CDR1 as SGHRS and CDR2 as YFSETQ. CDR3 in amino acids: CASREQGGYEKLFF. The CDR3 nucleotides read TGCGCCAGCAGAGAACAGGGGGGATATGAAAAACTGTTTTTT.

This chain joins TRBV10-3 and TRBJ2-1, with TRBD1 identical over 11 bases. In germline, CDR1 is ENHRY, CDR2 SYGVKD. V lost 3 bases and J lost 2; bases outside the gene matches: 12. The CDR3 has 19 amino acids. The CDR3 spells CAISDGTGGLGAAYNEQFF. In DNA, the CDR3 is TGTGCCATCAGTGATGGGACAGGGGGGTTGGGGGCCGCCTACAATGAGCAGTTCTTC.

This chain connects TRBV10-1 to TRBJ1-1, with TRBD1 matching over 7 bases. V shed 3 bases, J shed 5 bases, and the junction held 6 bases outside the gene matches. The CDR3 consists of 14 residues. Germline V gene lookup returns CDR1 WNHNN and CDR2 SYGVQD (reference sequence). The CDR3, as DNA: TGCGCCAGCAGTGACGGAACAGGGGCGACTGAAGCTTTCTTT. Protein: CASSDGTGATEAFF.

A few counts support this clone. The J gene is TRBJ2-3, the V gene TRBV27; D is perhaps TRBD2 (6 bases). V dropped 5 bases and J dropped 4 bases, with 13 bases sitting between them. The CDR3 extends over 14 amino acids. Germline lookup yields CDR1 MNHEY and CDR2 SMNVEV (reference sequence). CDR3 nucleotides: TGTGCCAGCAGTCTCCGACTAGTATCAGATACGCAGTATTTT. Translating gives CASSLRLVSDTQYF.

A few counts support this clone. The CDR3 region has the DNA TGTGCCAGCAGTGCGGGACTCTGGAGCTCTGGAAACACCATATATTTT. Its translation is CASSAGLWSSGNTIYF. This sequence joins TRBV6-1 and TRBJ1-3; D might be TRBD1 (5 bases). Germline CDR1 MNHNS, CDR2 SASEGT. This CDR3 comprises 16 residues. The germline V and J ends were trimmed by 4 bases and 0 bases, with 13 bases remaining between them.

The J gene is TRBJ2-1, the V gene TRBV29-1; 9 bases are a match to TRBD2. The CDR3 runs 16 residues. CDR1 SQVTM and CDR2 ANQGSEA come from the germline V gene. V was clipped by 4 bases and J by 7 bases; unmatched bases: 14. The CDR3 loop is CSVGAASGNGLNEQFF. CDR3 bases: TGCAGCGTTGGGGCCGCTAGCGGGAACGGCCTGAATGAGCAGTTCTTC.

V is TRBV10-3 and J is TRBJ1-1, with TRBD1 matching 12 bases. Per the germline V gene, CDR1 is ENHRY and CDR2 is SYGVKD. V lost 6 bases, J lost 5 bases, and 7 bases stayed unmatched. The CDR3 loop spans 15 amino acids. CDR3 DNA sequence: TGTGCCATCAGCCCGGGACAGGGGGCAGAGACTGAAGCTTTCTTT. As protein: CAISPGQGAETEAFF.

The chain joins TRBV30 to TRBJ1-2; 10 bases fit TRBD1. V dropped 1 base and J dropped 8; count of bases not matched to a gene: 10. The germline gives CDR1 GTSNPN, CDR2 SVGIG (reference sequence). The CDR3 is made up of 15 amino acids. CDR3 sequence reads: CAWSGGQGSSSGYTF. CDR3 nucleotide sequence: TGTGCCTGGAGTGGGGGACAGGGGAGTAGTAGCGGCTACACCTTC.

V gene TRBV6-5 combines with J gene TRBJ1-2; 7 bases are a match to TRBD1. The junction had 5 bases not matched to a gene; V was cut back by 5 bases and J by 2 bases. The V gene's germline CDR1 is MNHEY and CDR2 SVGAGI. The CDR3 runs 14 residues. CDR3 protein: CASSADRRNYGYTF. The CDR3, as DNA: TGTGCCAGCAGTGCGGACAGGAGAAACTATGGCTACACCTTC.

The J gene is TRBJ2-3, the V gene TRBV6-1, with 9 nucleotides matching TRBD2. V gave up 3 bases and J gave up 2 bases; unmatched junction bases: 3. This CDR3 is built from 15 residues. Germline V CDR1 and CDR2: MNHNS, SASEGT. The CDR3 is CASSDASGTTDTQYF. The CDR3 DNA follows: TGTGCCAGCAGTGACGCTAGCGGGACCACAGATACGCAGTATTTT.